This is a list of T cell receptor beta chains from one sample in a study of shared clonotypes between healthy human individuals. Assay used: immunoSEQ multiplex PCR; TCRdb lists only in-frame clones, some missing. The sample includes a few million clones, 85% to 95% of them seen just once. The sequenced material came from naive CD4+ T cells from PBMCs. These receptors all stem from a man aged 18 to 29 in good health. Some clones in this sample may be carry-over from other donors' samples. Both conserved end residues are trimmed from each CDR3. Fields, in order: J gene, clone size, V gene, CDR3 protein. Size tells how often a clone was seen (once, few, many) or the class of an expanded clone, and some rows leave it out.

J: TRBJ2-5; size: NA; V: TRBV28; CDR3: ASSRLAGSPEGLKTQY
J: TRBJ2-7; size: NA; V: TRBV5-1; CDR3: ASSFLAGVSSEQY
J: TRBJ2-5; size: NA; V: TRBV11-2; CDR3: ASSFLAGETQY
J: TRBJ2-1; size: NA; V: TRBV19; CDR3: ASSPTTGLRQF
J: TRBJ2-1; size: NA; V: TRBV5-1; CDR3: ASSLTDYNEQF
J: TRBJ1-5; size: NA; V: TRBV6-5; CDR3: ASSDGQPQH
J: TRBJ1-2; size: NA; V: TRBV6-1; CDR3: ASSQGRYYGYT
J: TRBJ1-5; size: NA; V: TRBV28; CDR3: ASSFIRGGNQPQH
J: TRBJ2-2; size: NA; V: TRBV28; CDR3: ASSSTGPSNTGELF
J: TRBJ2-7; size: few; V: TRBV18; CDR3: ASSPLAGTYEQY
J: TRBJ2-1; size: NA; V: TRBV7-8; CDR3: ASNGGLADYNEQF
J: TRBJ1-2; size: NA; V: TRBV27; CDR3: ATAIQGDYGYT
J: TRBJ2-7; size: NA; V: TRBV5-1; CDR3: ASSPRQGMSSYEQY
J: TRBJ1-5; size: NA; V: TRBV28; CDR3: ASSSPTSDRGYQPQH
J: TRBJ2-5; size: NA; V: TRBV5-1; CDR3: ASSTQPGLEETQY
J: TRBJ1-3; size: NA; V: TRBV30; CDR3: AWSQISGNTIY
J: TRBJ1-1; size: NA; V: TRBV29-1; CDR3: SVEGIWTEAF
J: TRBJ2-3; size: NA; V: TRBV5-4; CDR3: ASSGILERAGGPDTQY
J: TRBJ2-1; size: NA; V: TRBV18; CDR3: ASSRRSATNYNEQF
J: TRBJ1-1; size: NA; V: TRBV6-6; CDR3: ASSYKPGQGNTEAF
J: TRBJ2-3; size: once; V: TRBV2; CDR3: ASGFRGTDTQY
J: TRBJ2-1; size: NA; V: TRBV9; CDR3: ASSLTGTGLYNEQF
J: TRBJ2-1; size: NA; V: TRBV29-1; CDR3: SVQGGFNEQF
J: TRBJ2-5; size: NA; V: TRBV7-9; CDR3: ASSRREETQY
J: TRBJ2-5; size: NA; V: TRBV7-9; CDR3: ASSQRQGSGGDQETQY
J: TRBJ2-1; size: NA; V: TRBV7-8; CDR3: ASSFLGLAGYNEQF
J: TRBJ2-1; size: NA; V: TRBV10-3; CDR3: AISASGPYNEQF
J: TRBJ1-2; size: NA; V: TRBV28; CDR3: ASSLPGAAKVKYGYT
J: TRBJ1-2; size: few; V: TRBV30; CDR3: AWTRDRLGYT
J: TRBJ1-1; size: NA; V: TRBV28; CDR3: ASSLWWQENTEAF
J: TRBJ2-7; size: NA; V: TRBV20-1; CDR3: SAVTLEQY